The 30 T cell receptor beta chains given below trace back to one sample, sequenced in a study of early T cells in non-severe SARS-CoV-2 infection. TCRdb processed the 5' RACE reads anew with MiXCR; each CDR3 protein has one entry. This sample has tens of thousands of distinct CDR3 sequences, with 5% to 7.5% found just once. The sample here was whole blood, taken at baseline. These receptors were taken from an adult who was a healthcare worker with PCR-confirmed SARS-CoV-2 infection or an uninfected control (not recorded which).

This clonotype was found many times. The CDR3 sequence is CASSLLGPSSPLHF. CDR3 nucleotides: TGCGCCAGCAGCCTGCTCGGACCGTCTTCACCCCTCCACTTT. The chain has TRBV4-3 and TRBJ1-6, with D hard to call. Trimming took 4 bases from V and 9 from J, leaving 13 bases between them. The CDR3 consists of 14 residues. Germline loops: CDR1 LGHNA, CDR2 YSLEER.

The sample holds a few counts of this clonotype. The V call is TRBV19, the J call TRBJ1-6, with D perhaps TRBD1 (5 bases). This CDR3 has 17 amino acids. The germline gives CDR1 LNHDA, CDR2 SQIVND (reference sequence). Between the trimmed V and J ends, which lost 4 bases and 11 bases, there was a span of 24 bases. The CDR3, as DNA: TGTGCCAGTAGTACACAGGACGGTCTAGGGCGGGGGACACCCCTCCACTTT. It is translated as CASSTQDGLGRGTPLHF.

This clonotype was seen at least ten times. V usage is TRBV7-2 and J usage is TRBJ1-1; TRBD1 agrees at 8 bases. Germline CDR1 reads SGHTA; CDR2 reads FQGNSA. The CDR3 runs to 13 residues. J was trimmed by 4 bases and V by 6 bases; bases with no gene match: 4. The CDR3 DNA reads TGTGCCAGCAGGGGGACAGGTTCCACTGAAGCTTTCTTT. Translated: CASRGTGSTEAFF.

This clonotype was seen a handful of times. V is TRBV12-3 or TRBV12-4 and J is TRBJ1-2, with TRBD1 identical over 9 bases. The J segment lost 13 bases and the V segment lost 3 bases, leaving 9 bases of the junction unmatched. The CDR3 extends over 13 amino acids. CDR3 sequence reads: CASSFDGTGIGTF. The CDR3 DNA reads TGTGCCAGCAGTTTTGACGGGACAGGGATCGGCACCTTC.

In its sample, this clonotype was seen many times. The chain couples TRBV24-1 to TRBJ2-1, with 12 bases identical to TRBD2. This CDR3 region has 16 residues. V trimming: 3 bases; J trimming: 4 bases; junction bases outside the gene matches: 3. Germline lookup yields CDR1 KGHDR and CDR2 SFDVKD. CDR3 in amino acids: CATSDPSGGVYNEQFF. CDR3 DNA sequence: TGTGCCACCAGTGATCCTAGCGGGGGGGTATACAATGAGCAGTTCTTC.

This clonotype occurred a few times. The chain has TRBV20-1 and TRBJ2-3; TRBD1 might be the D (5 bases). From germline, CDR1 is DFQATT and CDR2 SNEGSKA (reference sequence). The V end was cut by 6 bases, the J end by 1 base, with 14 bases between. The CDR3 contains 14 residues. The CDR3 here is CSAPEKQGTDTQYF. CDR3 DNA: TGCAGTGCCCCAGAGAAACAGGGCACAGATACGCAGTATTTT.

This clonotype was seen at least ten times. V and J are TRBV12-3 or TRBV12-4 and TRBJ1-1, with unresolved D. The CDR3 is 13 residues long. Trimming took 7 bases from V and 0 from J, leaving 9 bases between them. CDR3 coding DNA: TGTGCCAGCACCTCGACACTGAACACTGAAGCTTTCTTT. Translating it yields CASTSTLNTEAFF.

This clonotype has ten or more counts. The CDR3 coding sequence is TGTGCCAGCAGCAAAAAGACTAGCGGGCAAGAGACCCAGTACTTC. Amino acids: CASSKKTSGQETQYF. V gene TRBV7-2 combines with J gene TRBJ2-5, with TRBD2 matching 10 bases. CDR1 and CDR2 (germline): SGHTA, FQGNSA. This CDR3 has 15 residues. V shed 5 bases, J shed 2 bases, and the junction held 5 bases outside the gene matches.

This clonotype was found a few times. This chain links TRBV7-2 with TRBJ2-5; 10 nucleotides align to TRBD2. Germline trimming cut 8 bases from V and 7 bases from J; bases unmatched to any gene: 7. From germline, CDR1 is SGHTA and CDR2 FQGNSA. The CDR3 has 13 residues. The CDR3 nucleotides read TGTGCCAGCGAGATAGCGGGGGGCACGACCCAGTACTTC. It is translated as CASEIAGGTTQYF.

Ten or more counts support this clonotype. The chain carries TRBV29-1 and TRBJ1-2, with D possibly matching TRBD1 (6 bases). The germline V gene has CDR1 SQVTM and CDR2 ANQGSEA. The CDR3 loop spans 13 amino acids. Deletions cut 2 bases from V and 3 bases from J, with 10 bases between. CDR3 in amino acids: CSVESGAHYGYTF. CDR3 coding DNA: TGCAGCGTTGAATCAGGGGCTCACTATGGCTACACCTTC.

This rearrangement joins TRBV9 to TRBJ2-1; D unclear. Per the germline V gene, CDR1 is SGDLS and CDR2 is YYNGEE. The CDR3 totals 15 residues. V was trimmed by 3 bases and J by 2 bases, leaving 12 bases between them. The CDR3 protein is CASSAGAPTYNEQFF. The DNA for the CDR3 is TGTGCCAGCAGCGCAGGAGCCCCCACCTACAATGAGCAGTTCTTC.

The gene calls are TRBV5-1 and TRBJ2-2; D gene unclear. The germline V and J ends were trimmed by 0 bases and 0 bases, with 6 bases remaining between them. CDR1 is SGHRS and CDR2 is YFSETQ in the germline V gene. CDR3 length: 15 amino acids. The CDR3 loop reads CASSLAESNTGELFF. CDR3 nucleotide sequence: TGCGCCAGCAGCTTGGCCGAATCGAACACCGGGGAGCTGTTTTTT.

This clonotype was seen repeatedly, ten times or more. The J gene is TRBJ1-1, the V gene TRBV7-9; possibly TRBD1 for D (5 bases). Germline values: CDR1 SEHNR, CDR2 FQNEAQ (reference sequence). The CDR3 runs to 19 residues. V was shortened by 2 bases and J by 3 bases, with 25 bases between the two germline ends. The CDR3 region is CASSLSVRLVQGGDTEAFF. The CDR3 DNA reads TGTGCCAGCAGCTTATCGGTCCGGTTGGTTCAGGGCGGAGACACTGAAGCTTTCTTT.

The table lists this clonotype with many counts. The chain combines TRBV12-3 or TRBV12-4 with TRBJ2-7; no clear D. The CDR3 has 12 amino acids. V was pared by 6 bases and J by 2 bases, with 8 bases between. In DNA form, the CDR3 reads TGTGCCAGCAGACAGTCGACCTACGAGCAGTACTTC. It codes for CASRQSTYEQYF.

This clonotype was counted many times. The chain employs TRBV5-1 and TRBJ1-1, with 7 bases aligning to TRBD1. V was pared by 6 bases and J by 0 bases, with 11 bases of the junction left unmatched. This CDR3 spans 16 amino acids. Germline CDR1 and CDR2: SGHRS and YFSETQ. The DNA of the CDR3 is TGCGCCAGCAACCCCGGAGGACAGGTTTTGAACACTGAAGCTTTCTTT. This sequence encodes CASNPGGQVLNTEAFF.

Details on this clonotype: One end of the junction is discordant with germline, which a read error may explain. This chain joins TRBV7-9 and TRBJ2-4, with D possibly TRBD2 on 6 matching bases. Germline lookup yields CDR1 SEHNR and CDR2 FQNEAQ (reference sequence). The CDR3 extends over 15 amino acids. The CDR3 here is CASSFAGRAKNNQYF. The CDR3 DNA is TGTGCCAGCAGCTTCGCGGGGAGAGCCAAAAACAATCAGTACTTC.

This clonotype was seen many times. V is TRBV20-1 and J is TRBJ2-1, with 11 bases aligning to TRBD2. The CDR3 extends over 13 amino acids. V shed 7 bases and J 5 bases; nucleotides not matched to a gene: 4. CDR1 and CDR2 from the germline V gene are DFQATT and SNEGSKA (reference sequence). The CDR3: CSGASGGNNEQFF. As DNA, the CDR3 is TGCAGTGGGGCTAGCGGGGGGAACAATGAGCAGTTCTTC.

This clonotype was detected many times. The gene calls are TRBV12-3 or TRBV12-4 and TRBJ1-6; TRBD1 aligns across 10 bases. This CDR3 contains 16 residues. V shed 0 bases, J shed 11 bases, and the junction held 7 bases outside the gene matches. CDR3 coding DNA: TGTGCCAGCAGTTTAGCTAGGGACAGGGGCCCCACACCCCTCCACTTT. This sequence encodes CASSLARDRGPTPLHF.

This clonotype turned up a few times. This chain connects TRBV28 to TRBJ2-7; D perhaps matches TRBD1 (6 bases). Trimming removed 4 bases from V and 5 bases from J, with 18 bases in between. Germline-derived CDR1 and CDR2 are MDHEN and SYDVKM. The CDR3 covers 15 residues. CDR3 coding DNA: TGTGCCAGCAGTTCTTACAGGGAAATTCGGAACGAGCAGTACTTC. Encoded protein: CASSSYREIRNEQYF.

This clonotype was observed a handful of times. The rearrangement joins TRBV19 to TRBJ1-2; no definite D call. This CDR3 has 14 residues. CDR1 and CDR2 (germline): LNHDA, SQIVND (reference sequence). The ends were cut back, 1 base at V and 1 base at J, with 7 bases in the middle. CDR3 residues: CASSIVTDNYGYTF. The DNA of the CDR3 is TGTGCCAGTAGTATAGTTACTGATAACTATGGCTACACCTTC.

The genes are TRBV30 and TRBJ2-3, with 9 nucleotides matching TRBD2. Germline V lookup: CDR1 GTSNPN, CDR2 SVGIG (reference sequence). The CDR3 has 15 residues. V was clipped by 7 bases and J by 2 bases; unmatched bases: 10. The CDR3 here is CASVSGGRYTDTQYF. For the CDR3, the DNA is TGTGCCTCAGTCAGCGGGGGGCGATACACAGATACGCAGTATTTT.

This clonotype was found many times. This chain connects TRBV6-2 or TRBV6-3 to TRBJ2-1; TRBD2 aligns across 7 bases. Germline V CDR1 and CDR2: MNHEY, SVGEGT. CDR3 size: 15 residues. With V trimmed by 6 bases and J by 5 bases, 10 bases remained unmatched. Here the CDR3 reads CASRQRDRWNNEQFF. CDR3 in DNA: TGTGCCAGCAGACAGCGGGATAGGTGGAACAATGAGCAGTTCTTC.

In its sample, this clonotype was seen a few times. The V and J genes are TRBV5-1 and TRBJ1-1; the D gene is possibly TRBD1 (6 bases). Per germline, CDR1 SGHRS and CDR2 YFSETQ. V shed 1 base and J shed 11 bases, with 18 bases lying between them. This CDR3 contains 14 residues. CDR3 residues: CASSLLRGGTRAFF. The CDR3 nucleotides are TGCGCCAGCAGCTTGCTCAGGGGAGGCACTAGGGCTTTCTTT. The entire variable domain, with the rest obtained from reference TRBV5-1 and TRBJ1-1, is as follows: KAGVTQTPRYLIKTRGQQVTLSCSPISGHRSVSWYQQTPGQGLQFLFEYFSETQRNKGNFPGRFSGRQFSNSRSEMNVSTLELGDSALYLCASSLLRGGTRAFFGQGTRLTVV.

The chain employs TRBV3-1 and TRBJ2-1; D remains unclear. This CDR3 is 12 amino acids long. Deletions cut 4 bases from V and 7 bases from J, with 8 bases between. Germline V CDR1 and CDR2: LGHDT, YNNKEL (reference sequence). This CDR3 is CASSPITNEQFF. In DNA, the CDR3 is TGTGCCAGCAGCCCCATTACGAATGAGCAGTTCTTC.

Many counts were recorded for this clonotype. The chain joins TRBV12-3 or TRBV12-4 to TRBJ2-5; 8 bases are shared with TRBD1. Unmatched junction bases numbered 11, after V lost 3 bases and J lost 5 bases. The CDR3 totals 16 residues. CDR3 in amino acids: CASSFQGASPGETQYF. In DNA, the CDR3 is TGTGCCAGCAGTTTTCAGGGGGCTTCCCCGGGGGAGACCCAGTACTTC.

This clonotype was observed a few times. V is TRBV7-6 and J is TRBJ1-6; the match to TRBD1 covers 7 bases. The junction had 8 bases not matched to a gene; V was cut back by 5 bases and J by 10 bases. Germline-derived CDR1 and CDR2 are SGHVS and FNYEAQ. The CDR3 sequence is 14 residues long. CDR3 loop: CASSPTGYSSPLHF. The CDR3 DNA follows: TGTGCCAGCAGCCCGACAGGGTATTCCTCACCCCTCCACTTT.

The table lists this clonotype with many counts. The chain has TRBV4-3 and TRBJ1-1; D is ambiguous. V lost 3 bases to trimming and J lost 6 bases, with 11 bases between them. Germline values: CDR1 LGHNA, CDR2 YSLEER. The CDR3 extends over 13 amino acids. DNA of the CDR3: TGCGCCAGCAGCCACGTGCCTACGGCTGAAGCTTTCTTT. Its protein is CASSHVPTAEAFF.

This clonotype occurred a few times. The V gene is TRBV2, the J gene TRBJ2-5, with D perhaps given as TRBD1 or TRBD2 (5 bases each). V shed 0 bases and J shed 3 bases, with 8 bases lying between them. CDR1 and CDR2 from the germline V gene are SNHLY and FYNNEI. This CDR3 comprises 14 residues. The DNA for the CDR3 is TGTGCCAGCAGTGAAGCGGGACGGGAAGAGACCCAGTACTTC. Protein: CASSEAGREETQYF.

This clonotype was counted at least ten times. V usage is TRBV5-6 and J usage is TRBJ2-1, with a possible D match to TRBD2 (5 bases). The V gene lost 4 bases and the J gene lost 6 bases, with 20 bases spanning the gap. Germline V gene data show CDR1 as SGHDT and CDR2 as YYEEEE. This CDR3 contains 16 residues. CDR3 sequence (DNA): TGTGCCAGCAGCGGAGGACTTACATTACGGGGCAATGAGCAGTTCTTC. Its translation is CASSGGLTLRGNEQFF.

In its sample, this clonotype was seen many times. The chain has TRBV7-9 and TRBJ2-7; no definite D call. This CDR3 has 14 residues. From germline, CDR1 is SEHNR and CDR2 FQNEAQ (reference sequence). Trimming took off 5 bases at V and 2 bases at J, with 13 bases between the two ends. The CDR3 DNA reads TGTGCCAGCAGCGGCCCCCGTGGGCCCTACGAGCAGTACTTC. This encodes CASSGPRGPYEQYF. The entire variable domain, with the rest obtained from reference TRBV7-9 and TRBJ2-7, is as follows: DTGVSQNPRHKITKRGQNVTFRCDPISEHNRLYWYRQTLGQGPEFLTYFQNEAQLEKSRLLSDRFSAERPKGSFSTLEIQRTEQGDSAMYLCASSGPRGPYEQYFGPGTRLTVT.